A single sample gave rise to the 2 T cell receptor beta chains below, sequenced in a study of early T cells in non-severe SARS-CoV-2 infection. A single record per CDR3 protein comes from TCRdb applying MiXCR to the 5' RACE reads. The table lists about 110,000 distinct CDR3 sequences, around an eighth of them singletons. The sample taken for sequencing was whole blood. Receptor source: an adult who was a healthcare worker with PCR-confirmed SARS-CoV-2 infection or an uninfected control (not recorded which).

The table lists this clonotype with many counts. This chain uses TRBV11-2 with TRBJ2-5; possibly TRBD2 for D (6 bases). The CDR3 is 15 amino acids. Trimming pared 2 bases from V and 1 base from J, leaving 11 bases between. Germline CDR1 is SGHAT and CDR2 is FQNNGV. Written as DNA, the CDR3 is TGTGCCAGCAGCTTATGGGGACTGACCCAAGAGACCCAGTACTTC. Translating gives CASSLWGLTQETQYF.

A few counts support this clonotype. This rearrangement joins TRBV28 to TRBJ2-3; D not certain. Germline V gene data show CDR1 as MDHEN and CDR2 as SYDVKM. The CDR3 has 19 amino acids. The ends were cut back, 3 bases at V and 4 bases at J, with 26 bases in the middle. The CDR3 coding sequence is TGTGCCAGCAGTTTTAAGCACCGTCTGTTGGCCCAACATGCAGATACGCAGTATTTT. Amino acids: CASSFKHRLLAQHADTQYF.